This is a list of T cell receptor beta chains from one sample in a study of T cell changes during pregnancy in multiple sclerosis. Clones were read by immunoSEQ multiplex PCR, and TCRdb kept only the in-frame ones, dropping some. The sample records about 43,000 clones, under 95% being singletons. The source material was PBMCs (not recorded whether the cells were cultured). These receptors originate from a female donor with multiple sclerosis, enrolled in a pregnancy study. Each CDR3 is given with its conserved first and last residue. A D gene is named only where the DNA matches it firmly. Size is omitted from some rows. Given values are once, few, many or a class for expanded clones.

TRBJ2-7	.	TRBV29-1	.	TGCAGCGTTAGGACGGAAACCTACGAGCAGTACTTC	CSVRTETYEQYF
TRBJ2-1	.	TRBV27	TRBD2	TGTGCCAGCAGTTTGATAGCGGGAGGTCGCAATGAGCAGTTCTTC	CASSLIAGGRNEQFF
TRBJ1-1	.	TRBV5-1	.	TGCGCCAGCAGCGAACCCACAGGACCGAACACTGAAGCTTTCTTT	CASSEPTGPNTEAFF
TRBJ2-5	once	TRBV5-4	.	TGTGCCAGCAGCTTTCGGGGACAAGAGACCCAGTACTTC	CASSFRGQETQYF
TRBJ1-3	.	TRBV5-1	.	TGCGCCAGCAGCTTGACAGGGAGCTCTGGAAACACCATATATTTT	CASSLTGSSGNTIYF
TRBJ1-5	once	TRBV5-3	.	TGTGCCAGAAGCCGGCCTCCTAGCAATCAGCCCCAGCATTTT	CARSRPPSNQPQHF
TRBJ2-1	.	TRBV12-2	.	TGTGCAAGTCGCTTAGCGCCAGGGGGTGATGAGCAGTTCTTC	CASRLAPGGDEQFF
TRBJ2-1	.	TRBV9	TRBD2	TGTGCCAGCAGCGTAGCTGGTAGCGGGACGTACAATGAGCAGTTCTTC	CASSVAGSGTYNEQFF
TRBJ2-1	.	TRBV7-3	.	TGTGCCAGCAGCTTCCGGGGTGAGCAGTTCTTC	CASSFRGEQFF
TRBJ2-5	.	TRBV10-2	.	TGCGCCAGCAGTGATAGTGTCCCACAAGAGACCCAGTACTTC	CASSDSVPQETQYF
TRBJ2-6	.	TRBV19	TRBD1	TGTGCCAGTAGACAGACGGACAGGTCCTGGGCCAACGTCCTGACTTTC	CASRQTDRSWANVLTF
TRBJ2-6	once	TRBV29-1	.	TGCAGCGCCACCGGGACTCCTGGGGCCAACGTCCTGACTTTC	CSATGTPGANVLTF
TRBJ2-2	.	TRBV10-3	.	TGTGCCATCAAACCGGGAGAGACCGGGGAGCTGTTTTTT	CAIKPGETGELFF
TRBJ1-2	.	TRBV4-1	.	TGCGCCAGCAGCCAAGATGGGTGGAACTATGGCTACACCTTC	CASSQDGWNYGYTF
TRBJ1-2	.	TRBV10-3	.	TGTGCCATCACCCCTTCAGGGATCGACTATGGCTACACCTTC	CAITPSGIDYGYTF
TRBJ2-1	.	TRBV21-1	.	TGTGCCAGCAGCGAAATCAGCGGGACTAGCGGAAAGGGACACAATGAGCAGTTCTTC	CASSEISGTSGKGHNEQFF
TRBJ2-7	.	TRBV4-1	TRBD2	TGCGCCAGCAGCCGAGAACTCGCTAGCGGGAGCTACGAGCAGTACTTC	CASSRELASGSYEQYF
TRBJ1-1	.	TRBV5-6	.	TGTGCCAGCAGCGCTCCGGGAGCGGGGACTGAAGCTTTCTTT	CASSAPGAGTEAFF
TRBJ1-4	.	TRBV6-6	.	TGTGCCAGCACTAAAACTTCTGAAAAACTGTTTTTT	CASTKTSEKLFF
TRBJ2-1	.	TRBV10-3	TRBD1	TGTGCCATCAGTAAACAGGGGGCGAGTAATGAGCAGTTCTTC	CAISKQGASNEQFF
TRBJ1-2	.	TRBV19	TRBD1	TGTGCCAGTAGCATCGGTAGGGACAGCTCCTATGGCTACACCTTC	CASSIGRDSSYGYTF
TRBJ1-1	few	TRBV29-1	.	TGCAGCGTTGATGGGAACACTGAAGCTTTCTTT	CSVDGNTEAFF
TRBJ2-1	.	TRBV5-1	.	TGCGCCAGCAGCTTCGTCTACAATGAGCAGTTCTTC	CASSFVYNEQFF
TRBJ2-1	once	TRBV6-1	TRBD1	TGTGCCACCTGGACAGGGGCCTACAATGAGCAGTTCTTC	CATWTGAYNEQFF
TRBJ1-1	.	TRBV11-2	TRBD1	TGTGCCAGCAGCTTAAGGACAGGGACTGGGACTGAAGCTTTCTTT	CASSLRTGTGTEAFF
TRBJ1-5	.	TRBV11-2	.	TGTGCCAGCAGCTTCCGCCCCCTGTTGGGTCAGCCCCAGCATTTT	CASSFRPLLGQPQHF
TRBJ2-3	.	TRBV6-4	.	TGTGCCAGCAGTGACCGTGCGGGCGGTCCCACAGATACGCAGTATTTT	CASSDRAGGPTDTQYF
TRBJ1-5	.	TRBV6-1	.	TGTGCCAGCAGTAGGGGGGCCAATCAGCCCCAGCATTTT	CASSRGANQPQHF
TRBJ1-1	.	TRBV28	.	TGTGCCAGCAGTTTAGGTGCAGAACAAACTGAAGCTTTCTTT	CASSLGAEQTEAFF
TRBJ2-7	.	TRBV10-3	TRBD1	TGTGCCATCAGAGAAGGGACAGGGGATACCTACGAGCAGTACTTC	CAIREGTGDTYEQYF
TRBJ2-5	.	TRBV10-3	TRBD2	TGTGCCATCGCTTCTTCGGGAGGGGCTGAGACCCAGTACTTC	CAIASSGGAETQYF
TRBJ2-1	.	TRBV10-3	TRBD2	TGTGCCATCAGTCAACTAGCGTCGGATGAGCAGTTCTTC	CAISQLASDEQFF
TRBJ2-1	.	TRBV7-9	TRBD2	TGTGCCAGCAGCCCCATGACTAGCGGGACTTACAATGAGCAGTTCTTC	CASSPMTSGTYNEQFF
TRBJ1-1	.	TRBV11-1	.	TGTGCCAGCAGCTTATCAGGGAACACTGAAGCTTTCTTT	CASSLSGNTEAFF
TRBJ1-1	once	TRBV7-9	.	TGTGCCAGCAGCTTAGATCGGCTCACTGAAGCTTTCTTT	CASSLDRLTEAFF
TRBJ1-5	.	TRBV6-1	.	TGTGCCAGCAGTGAAACTGGGGCCCTGGGGAATCAGCCCCAGCATTTT	CASSETGALGNQPQHF
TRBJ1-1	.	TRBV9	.	TGTGCCAGCAGCCCTCGGATAGGGTTGAACACTGAAGCTTTCTTT	CASSPRIGLNTEAFF
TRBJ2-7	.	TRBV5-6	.	TGTGCCAGCAGCCCTGGCAGGGGCTACGAGCAGTACTTC	CASSPGRGYEQYF
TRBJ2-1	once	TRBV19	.	TGTGCCAGTAGTATAGCTGGGGGATACGTTGGGGGAAACAATGAGCAGTTCTTC	CASSIAGGYVGGNNEQFF
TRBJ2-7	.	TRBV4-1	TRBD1	TGCGCCAGCAGCCAGCCAGACAGGGGGCGCTACGAGCAGTACTTC	CASSQPDRGRYEQYF
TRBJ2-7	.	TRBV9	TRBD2	TGTGCCAGCAGCCATGGACTAGACAACTACGAGCAGTACTTC	CASSHGLDNYEQYF
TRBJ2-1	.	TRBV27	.	TGTGCCAGCAGTTTACGAGTTTTATACGGGAGCCCCCATTCGGACAATGAGCAGTTCTTC	CASSLRVLYGSPHSDNEQFF
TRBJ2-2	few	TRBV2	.	TGTGCCAGCAGTCGGTTTGGGTCAGCAGGGACCGGGGAGCTGTTTTTT	CASSRFGSAGTGELFF
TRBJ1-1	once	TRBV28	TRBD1	TGTGCCACCGACAGGGGTAGGGGCACTGAAGCTTTCTTT	CATDRGRGTEAFF
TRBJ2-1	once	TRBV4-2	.	TGTGCCAGCAGCCCGGGACTGGATAACAATGAGCAGTTCTTC	CASSPGLDNNEQFF
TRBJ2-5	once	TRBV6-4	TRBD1	TGTGCCAGCAGTGAAACAGGGGGCGTTAAGACCCAGTACTTC	CASSETGGVKTQYF